The 15 T cell receptor beta chains listed next were all sequenced from one sample in a study of T cell responses to AZD1222 COVID-19 vaccine. Clones were sequenced by immunoSEQ multiplex PCR, and TCRdb holds only the in-frame ones, with some missing. The table shows roughly 150,000 clones, with about 92% occurring only once. Sequencing used peripheral blood, obtained on day 0 of AZD1222 vaccination. The receptors were sampled from an adult in good health.

The chain couples TRBV6-5 to TRBJ2-7, with 7 bases matching TRBD1. Germline CDR1 is MNHEY and CDR2 is SVGAGI. This CDR3 is built from 12 residues. V dropped 6 bases and J dropped 3; count of bases not matched to a gene: 2. CDR3 in amino acids: CASRTGSYEQYF. The CDR3 nucleotides are TGTGCCAGCAGGACAGGGAGCTACGAGCAGTACTTC.

J is TRBJ1-1 and V is TRBV27; D gene uncertain. The CDR3 contains 13 residues. The germline V and J ends were trimmed by 6 bases and 1 base, with 9 bases remaining between them. Looked up from germline, CDR1 is MNHEY and CDR2 is SMNVEV (reference sequence). The CDR3 protein is CASRQIPNTEAFF. CDR3 coding DNA: TGTGCCAGCAGACAGATCCCGAACACTGAAGCTTTCTTT.

This clone was observed once. The rearrangement uses TRBV6-4 and TRBJ2-1; 12 nucleotides agree with TRBD2. From germline, CDR1 is MRHNA and CDR2 SNTAGT. The CDR3 covers 15 residues. J lost 8 bases, V lost 6 bases, and 8 bases had no gene match. The CDR3 nucleotides are TGTGCCAGCAGCAAATCTAGCGGGGGGGTCCATGAGCAGTTCTTC. Protein product: CASSKSSGGVHEQFF.

V gene TRBV7-3 combines with J gene TRBJ2-5; 8 nucleotides align to TRBD2. Germline V CDR1 and CDR2: SGHTA, FQGTGA. CDR3 size: 18 residues. J was trimmed by 4 bases and V by 1 base; bases with no gene match: 14. Here the CDR3 DNA reads TGTGCCAGCAGCTTAAATCGAGGAGGTAGCGGGGCTTTAGAGACCCAGTACTTC. Its translation is CASSLNRGGSGALETQYF.

The CDR3 region is CASSESRTGGKAGELFF. The CDR3 DNA reads TGCGCCAGCAGTGAGTCCCGGACAGGGGGAAAGGCCGGGGAGCTGTTTTTT. V is TRBV10-1 and J is TRBJ2-2, with 10 bases aligning to TRBD1. The CDR3 has 17 amino acids. The germline V gene encodes CDR1 WNHNN and CDR2 SYGVQD (reference sequence). The ends lost 0 bases at V and 6 bases at J; junction bases unmatched: 7.

The V and J genes are TRBV5-1 and TRBJ1-2; no clear D. With 2 bases removed from V and 6 bases from J, the gap between germline ends came to 14 bases. CDR3 length equals 14 residues. The germline CDR1 and CDR2 sequences are SGHRS and YFSETQ. CDR3 in DNA: TGCGCCAGCAGCTTAAAGGGAGGAAGTAATGGCTACACCTTC. Protein product: CASSLKGGSNGYTF. Drawing the rest from reference TRBV5-1 and TRBJ1-2, the complete variable domain is KAGVTQTPRYLIKTRGQQVTLSCSPISGHRSVSWYQQTPGQGLQFLFEYFSETQRNKGNFPGRFSGRQFSNSRSEMNVSTLELGDSALYLCASSLKGGSNGYTFGSGTRLTVV.

This clone was seen once. The genes are TRBV2 and TRBJ2-6; maybe TRBD1 (5 bases). Between the trimmed V and J ends, which lost 7 bases and 1 base, there was a span of 11 bases. This CDR3 region has 15 residues. The germline V gene has CDR1 SNHLY and CDR2 FYNNEI. Here the CDR3 DNA reads TGTGCCAGCACTCTCCAGGGTTCTGGGGCCAACGTCCTGACTTTC. Protein: CASTLQGSGANVLTF.

The V gene is TRBV6-5, the J gene TRBJ1-1; D is undetermined. V lost 0 bases, J lost 0 bases, and 8 bases lay in between. The CDR3 has 15 residues. The germline CDR1 and CDR2 sequences are MNHEY and SVGAGI. CDR3 sequence reads: CASSYSPNMNTEAFF. Here the CDR3 DNA reads TGTGCCAGCAGTTACTCACCCAACATGAACACTGAAGCTTTCTTT.

This chain's CDR3 is CASSAGGHGELFF. Written as DNA, the CDR3 is TGTGCCAGCAGCGCCGGGGGACACGGGGAGCTGTTTTTT. V is TRBV7-3 and J is TRBJ2-2; D may be TRBD1 or TRBD2 (6 bases each). V gave up 5 bases and J gave up 7 bases, with 11 bases separating them. Germline CDR1 SGHTA, CDR2 FQGTGA. This CDR3 comprises 13 residues. The whole variable domain, filled in from reference TRBV7-3 and TRBJ2-2, reads GAGVSQTPSNKVTEKGKYVELRCDPISGHTALYWYRQSLGQGPEFLIYFQGTGAADDSGLPNDRFFAVRPEGSVSTLKIQRTERGDSAVYLCASSAGGHGELFFGEGSRLTVL.

This chain links TRBV5-1 with TRBJ2-1; 7 positions match TRBD2. The junction had 6 bases not matched to a gene; V was cut back by 0 bases and J by 9 bases. Germline lookup yields CDR1 SGHRS and CDR2 YFSETQ. The CDR3 sequence is 14 residues long. CDR3 sequence (DNA): TGCGCCAGCAGCTTGGTGTCAAGCGGGGCTGAGCAGTTCTTC. Its translation: CASSLVSSGAEQFF.

The chain combines TRBV28 with TRBJ1-5; D remains unclear. The CDR3 length is 12 residues. Trimming pared 6 bases from V and 7 bases from J, leaving 10 bases between. Germline assignment: CDR1 MDHEN and CDR2 SYDVKM. The CDR3 region has the DNA TGTGCCAGCAGCGATCCCAGGCAGCCCCAGCATTTT. It yields the protein CASSDPRQPQHF.

This chain joins TRBV13 and TRBJ2-7, with 12 positions matching TRBD1. The CDR3 is 15 residues long. Looked up from germline, CDR1 is PRHDT and CDR2 is FYEKMQ (reference sequence). The ends lost 5 bases at V and 1 base at J; junction bases unmatched: 3. DNA of the CDR3: TGTGCCAGCAGCGGGACAGGGGGCCAATCCTACGAGCAGTACTTC. It codes for CASSGTGGQSYEQYF.

The J gene is TRBJ2-5, the V gene TRBV2; D uncertain. Trimming stripped 7 bases from V and 4 bases from J, with 7 bases between. This CDR3 is 11 amino acids long. Germline assignment: CDR1 SNHLY and CDR2 FYNNEI. CDR3 loop: CASISPETQYF. The CDR3 DNA sequence: TGTGCCAGCATTTCCCCAGAGACCCAGTACTTC.

V usage is TRBV4-3 and J usage is TRBJ1-6; 8 bases align to TRBD1. The junction had 4 bases not matched to a gene; V was cut back by 4 bases and J by 5 bases. The germline V gene encodes CDR1 LGHNA and CDR2 YSLEER. This CDR3 region has 15 residues. In DNA form, the CDR3 reads TGCGCCAGCAGCCGAAAGACAGGGGATAATTCACCCCTCCACTTT. Translating it yields CASSRKTGDNSPLHF.

The V gene is TRBV30, the J gene TRBJ2-7, with 7 bases identical to TRBD1. The junction had 8 bases not matched to a gene; V was cut back by 3 bases and J by 6 bases. The CDR3 loop spans 13 amino acids. Germline V CDR1 and CDR2: GTSNPN, SVGIG (reference sequence). The CDR3 loop is CAWSGMTGSEQYF. CDR3 coding DNA: TGTGCCTGGAGCGGAATGACAGGGAGCGAGCAGTACTTC.